This passage covers 32 T cell receptor beta chains from one sample sequenced in a study of blood T cell repertoires in COVID-19. The table came from immunoSEQ multiplex PCR; TCRdb's copy has only in-frame clones and leaves some out. The table has a few hundred thousand clones, approximately 89% seen once. The source material was peripheral blood. Every receptor here comes from a woman aged 25 to 39 with COVID-19, enrolled during active disease.

The chain is built from TRBV18 and TRBJ2-5, with a possible D match to TRBD2 (5 bases). CDR3 size: 13 residues. Germline V gives CDR1 KGHSH, CDR2 LQKENI. V was shortened by 2 bases and J by 7 bases, with 11 bases between the two germline ends. CDR3 protein: CASSPGGHGTQYF. The CDR3 nucleotides are TGTGCCAGCTCACCAGGAGGTCACGGGACCCAGTACTTC.

In nucleotides, the CDR3 is TGTGCCAGTAGTCTGGGCGGGGGGGCCCTGAATGAGCAGTTCTTC. Protein sequence: CASSLGGGALNEQFF. The chain carries TRBV19 and TRBJ2-1, with TRBD2 matching 9 bases. The CDR3 has 15 amino acids. Trimming removed 5 bases from V and 7 bases from J; junction bases left unmatched: 9. The germline V gene has CDR1 LNHDA and CDR2 SQIVND (reference sequence).

In its sample, this clone was seen a few times. This chain links TRBV28 with TRBJ2-1; TRBD2 matches 9 bases. The CDR3 covers 19 residues. Trimming at V came to 6 bases and at J to 3 bases, leaving 18 bases not matched to a gene. Looked up from germline, CDR1 is MDHEN and CDR2 is SYDVKM. The CDR3 sequence is CASSPSFYLGLALYNEQFF. CDR3 in DNA: TGTGCCAGCAGCCCCAGTTTCTACTTGGGACTAGCCCTCTACAATGAGCAGTTCTTC.

The chain employs TRBV6-1 and TRBJ2-3; 12 nucleotides align to TRBD2. Germline trimming cut 1 base from V and 4 bases from J; bases unmatched to any gene: 15. CDR1 is MNHNS and CDR2 is SASEGT in the germline V gene. This CDR3 has 20 amino acids. DNA of the CDR3: TGTGCCAGCAGTGAAGTGGTGGCTAGCGGGGGGGCCGAGTCCCCAGATACGCAGTATTTT. The encoded protein is CASSEVVASGGAESPDTQYF.

The chain is built from TRBV7-9 and TRBJ2-7; TRBD1 aligns across 9 bases. This CDR3 contains 14 residues. V was pared by 5 bases and J by 2 bases, with 4 bases of the junction left unmatched. CDR1 SEHNR and CDR2 FQNEAQ come from the germline V gene (reference sequence). The CDR3 loop is CASSPGQGPYEQYF. In DNA, the CDR3 is TGTGCCAGCAGCCCCGGACAGGGGCCCTACGAGCAGTACTTC. Supplemented by reference TRBV7-9 and TRBJ2-7, the full variable domain reads DTGVSQNPRHKITKRGQNVTFRCDPISEHNRLYWYRQTLGQGPEFLTYFQNEAQLEKSRLLSDRFSAERPKGSFSTLEIQRTEQGDSAMYLCASSPGQGPYEQYFGPGTRLTVT.

The rearrangement links TRBV6-7 to TRBJ2-5, with 12 nucleotides matching TRBD2. TRBV6-7 is assigned to the ORF class and has an uncertain function. V trimming: 7 bases; J trimming: 5 bases; junction bases outside the gene matches: 17. This CDR3 is 18 amino acids long. The chain's CDR3 is CASTPRASGGAELETQYF. CDR3 coding DNA: TGTGCCAGCACCCCACGGGCTAGCGGGGGGGCCGAACTGGAGACCCAGTACTTC.

The chain couples TRBV24-1 to TRBJ2-5, with D unclear. The germline V gene has CDR1 KGHDR and CDR2 SFDVKD. This CDR3 is 14 amino acids long. The V end lost 5 bases, the J end lost 1 base, and 10 bases lay between the germline ends. The CDR3 DNA reads as TGTGCCACCAGTGTAAACAGCCCCCAAGAGACCCAGTACTTC. This translates into CATSVNSPQETQYF.

This rearrangement joins TRBV6-5 to TRBJ1-2, with 9 bases that match TRBD1. Trimming took 4 bases from V and 6 from J; bases not matched to a gene: 3. CDR1 and CDR2 from the germline V gene are MNHEY and SVGAGI. CDR3 size: 13 residues. CDR3 amino acids: CASSWDRVNGYTF. The CDR3 DNA reads TGTGCCAGCAGTTGGGACAGGGTCAATGGCTACACCTTC.

V is TRBV7-6 and J is TRBJ2-3, with 9 bases lining up with TRBD1. Germline V gene sequence: CDR1 SGHVS, CDR2 FNYEAQ. The CDR3 is 15 residues long. V was clipped by 3 bases and J by 4 bases; unmatched bases: 5. The CDR3 coding sequence is TGTGCCAGCAGCTTCGGACAGGGGCCCCCAGATACGCAGTATTTT. Amino acids: CASSFGQGPPDTQYF.

This chain connects TRBV5-1 to TRBJ2-2, with D unclear. Germline loops: CDR1 SGHRS, CDR2 YFSETQ. The CDR3 loop spans 14 amino acids. Trimming pared 0 bases from V and 5 bases from J, leaving 8 bases between. Here the CDR3 DNA reads TGCGCCAGCAGCTTGGTTGCGTATACCGGGGAGCTGTTTTTT. Its translation is CASSLVAYTGELFF.

This rearrangement joins TRBV27 to TRBJ2-2; TRBD1 is a possible D gene (6 bases). Germline CDR1 reads MNHEY; CDR2 reads SMNVEV (reference sequence). This CDR3 is 14 amino acids long. V was cut by 5 bases and J by 6 bases, with 13 bases left in between. This chain's CDR3 is CASSGQGKAGELFF. The CDR3 nucleotides read TGTGCCAGCAGTGGGCAGGGGAAGGCCGGGGAGCTGTTTTTT.

The rearrangement links TRBV18 to TRBJ1-1; 9 nucleotides line up with TRBD1. The germline V gene encodes CDR1 KGHSH and CDR2 LQKENI. Unmatched junction bases numbered 8, after V lost 4 bases and J lost 5 bases. The CDR3 runs 15 residues. CDR3 amino acids: CASSRLDRGFTEAFF. The CDR3, as DNA: TGTGCCAGCTCACGATTGGACAGGGGATTTACTGAAGCTTTCTTT.

The CDR3 DNA is TGCGCCAGCCTACCCACTTCAAGGGGGCCGGGCACCGGGGAGCTGTTTTTT. Its translation: CASLPTSRGPGTGELFF. This chain connects TRBV5-1 to TRBJ2-2; 7 bases are a match to TRBD1. Germline-derived CDR1 and CDR2 are SGHRS and YFSETQ. J gave up 4 bases and V 7 bases, and 16 bases lay outside the gene matches. The CDR3 is 17 amino acids.

This clone was detected only once. The chain combines TRBV4-1 with TRBJ2-3, with D maybe TRBD1 (6 bases). This CDR3 has 17 residues. Per the germline V gene, CDR1 is MGHRA and CDR2 is YSYEKL. Trimming pared 0 bases from V and 4 bases from J, leaving 17 bases between. The CDR3 loop is CASSQDPIAGEADTQYF. The CDR3, as DNA: TGCGCCAGCAGCCAAGACCCCATTGCAGGGGAAGCAGATACGCAGTATTTT.

The chain combines TRBV19 with TRBJ2-7; perhaps TRBD1 as D (5 bases). Germline assignment: CDR1 LNHDA and CDR2 SQIVND (reference sequence). The CDR3 sequence is 12 residues long. V was shortened by 7 bases and J by 6 bases, with 13 bases between the two germline ends. The CDR3 region is CASTDSGSEQYF. CDR3 in DNA: TGTGCCAGTACCGATTCAGGGTCCGAGCAGTACTTC.

This clone was found many times. This chain joins TRBV4-1 and TRBJ2-7; 9 nucleotides align to TRBD1. The CDR3 spans 12 residues. Germline CDR1 is MGHRA and CDR2 is YSYEKL. Written as DNA, the CDR3 is TGCGCGACCCGGGACAGGGACGACGAGCAGTACTTC. Residues: CATRDRDDEQYF.

The gene calls are TRBV5-1 and TRBJ1-2; 11 nucleotides agree with TRBD1. The germline gives CDR1 SGHRS, CDR2 YFSETQ. The CDR3 has 14 residues. V lost 4 bases, J lost 5 bases, and 4 bases stayed unmatched. This CDR3 reads CASSPWDRGYGYTF. CDR3 in DNA: TGCGCCAGCAGCCCATGGGACAGGGGGTATGGCTACACCTTC.

This chain links TRBV10-2 with TRBJ2-3; 9 positions agree with TRBD2. Germline loops: CDR1 WSHSY, CDR2 SAAADI. With V trimmed by 6 bases and J by 3 bases, 4 bases remained unmatched. The CDR3 runs to 14 residues. The DNA for the CDR3 is TGCGCCAGCAGAGCGGGGGGCCGGACAGATACGCAGTATTTT. Translation gives CASRAGGRTDTQYF.

The V and J genes are TRBV5-6 and TRBJ1-2, with a tentative D call TRBD1 (5 bases). Germline V CDR1 and CDR2: SGHDT, YYEEEE. CDR3 length equals 13 residues. Trimming took 2 bases from V and 1 from J, leaving 6 bases between them. The chain's CDR3 is CASSLGDNYGYTF. CDR3 bases: TGTGCCAGCAGCTTAGGGGATAACTATGGCTACACCTTC.

This clone was seen repeatedly, ten times or more. The gene calls are TRBV4-2 and TRBJ2-3; 11 bases agree with TRBD2. CDR1 and CDR2 (germline): LGHNA, YNFKEQ. The CDR3 covers 16 residues. Losses at the gene ends were 1 base for V and 4 bases for J; bases not matched to a gene: 4. CDR3 in amino acids: CASSQADSGGADTQYF. The CDR3 DNA reads TGTGCCAGCAGCCAAGCTGATAGCGGGGGGGCAGATACGCAGTATTTT.

The V call is TRBV19, the J call TRBJ2-3; a possible D gene is TRBD1 (6 bases). V was pared by 4 bases and J by 4 bases, with 12 bases between. This CDR3 has 14 residues. CDR1 LNHDA and CDR2 SQIVND come from the germline V gene (reference sequence). CDR3 loop: CASSTIQGSDTQYF. Written as DNA, the CDR3 is TGTGCCAGTAGTACGATACAGGGATCAGATACGCAGTATTTT.

V gene TRBV5-6 combines with J gene TRBJ2-2; 7 nucleotides match TRBD2. The germline CDR1 and CDR2 sequences are SGHDT and YYEEEE. This CDR3 contains 16 residues. Unmatched junction bases numbered 9, after V lost 0 bases and J lost 7 bases. The CDR3 sequence is CASSLDRRRGNGELFF. The CDR3 coding sequence is TGTGCCAGCAGCTTGGATAGGCGGCGGGGGAACGGGGAGCTGTTTTTT.

The chain has TRBV2 and TRBJ1-1; D is unresolved. Germline CDR1 and CDR2: SNHLY and FYNNEI. V shed 6 bases and J shed 1 base, with 12 bases lying between them. There are 14 residues in the CDR3. The CDR3 DNA reads TGTGCCAGCAGATTTACCGGTGGGAACACTGAAGCTTTCTTT. Its translation: CASRFTGGNTEAFF.

The CDR3 DNA sequence: TGTGCCTGGAACTCATTGACTAGCGGGGGCTACAATGAGCAGTTCTTC. Protein product: CAWNSLTSGGYNEQFF. The chain joins TRBV30 to TRBJ2-1; 12 bases align to TRBD2. The CDR3 contains 16 residues. Germline V gene data show CDR1 as GTSNPN and CDR2 as SVGIG (reference sequence). With V trimmed by 4 bases and J by 3 bases, 7 bases remained unmatched. The whole variable domain, remainder taken from reference TRBV30 and TRBJ2-1, is SQTIHQWPATLVQPVGSPLSLECTVEGTSNPNLYWYRQAAGRGLQLLFYSVGIGQISSEVPQNLSASRPQDRQFILSSKKLLLSDSGFYLCAWNSLTSGGYNEQFFGPGTRLTVL.

V usage is TRBV7-9 and J usage is TRBJ1-4, with 8 nucleotides matching TRBD1. Germline assignment: CDR1 SEHNR and CDR2 FQNEAQ (reference sequence). V was clipped by 7 bases and J by 6 bases; unmatched bases: 7. This CDR3 is built from 14 residues. CDR3 sequence (DNA): TGTGCCAGCAATAGGGACAGGAGGGATGAAAAACTGTTTTTT. Encoded protein: CASNRDRRDEKLFF.

This chain uses TRBV6-5 with TRBJ1-1; TRBD1 matches 8 bases. With 7 bases clipped from V and 4 bases from J, the junction kept 8 bases outside the gene matches. Per the germline V gene, CDR1 is MNHEY and CDR2 is SVGAGI. The CDR3 runs 14 residues. Here the CDR3 reads CASKIQGGGTEAFF. The CDR3, as DNA: TGTGCCAGCAAAATACAGGGGGGAGGCACTGAAGCTTTCTTT.

V gene TRBV2 combines with J gene TRBJ2-1; TRBD1 aligns across 10 bases. Germline-derived CDR1 and CDR2 are SNHLY and FYNNEI. J gave up 0 bases and V 4 bases, and 9 bases lay outside the gene matches. The CDR3 runs to 18 residues. The CDR3 here is CASSGGTGASISYNEQFF. For the CDR3, the DNA is TGTGCCAGCAGTGGAGGGACAGGGGCCTCCATCTCCTACAATGAGCAGTTCTTC.

The CDR3: CASADRATEKLFF. The DNA of the CDR3 is TGTGCCAGCGCCGACAGGGCAACAGAAAAACTGTTTTTT. The rearrangement uses TRBV28 and TRBJ1-4, with 7 bases identical to TRBD1. Germline CDR1 MDHEN, CDR2 SYDVKM. V dropped 8 bases and J dropped 8; count of bases not matched to a gene: 8. The CDR3 is made up of 13 amino acids.

This chain's CDR3 is CASSGGTGDNEQFF. The CDR3 coding sequence is TGTGCCAGCAGTGGTGGGACAGGGGACAATGAGCAGTTCTTC. The chain carries TRBV2 and TRBJ2-1; 10 bases fit TRBD1. V trimming: 4 bases; J trimming: 5 bases; junction bases outside the gene matches: 2. The CDR3 runs 14 residues. Germline lookup yields CDR1 SNHLY and CDR2 FYNNEI.

In this sample, this clone turned up many times. The genes are TRBV11-2 and TRBJ2-1, with 7 bases aligning to TRBD2. V shed 4 bases and J 3 bases; nucleotides not matched to a gene: 0. This CDR3 has 13 residues. Germline CDR1 and CDR2: SGHAT and FQNNGV. The CDR3: CASSWTSYNEQFF. In nucleotides, the CDR3 is TGTGCCAGCAGCTGGACTAGCTACAATGAGCAGTTCTTC.

The V and J genes are TRBV15 and TRBJ2-7, with 8 bases fitting TRBD2. The CDR3 length is 14 residues. CDR1 is LNHNV, CDR2 YYDKDF, per germline (reference sequence). V lost 5 bases to trimming and J lost 4 bases; unmatched junction nucleotides: 7. This CDR3 reads CATSPGTRFYEQYF. The CDR3 DNA follows: TGTGCCACCAGCCCCGGGACTAGGTTTTACGAGCAGTACTTC.

This clone was recorded once. The genes are TRBV5-5 and TRBJ2-3; D ambiguous. The germline CDR1 and CDR2 sequences are SGHKS and YYEKEE (reference sequence). Trimming took off 0 bases at V and 1 base at J, with 9 bases between the two ends. The CDR3 runs to 15 residues. CDR3 nucleotides: TGTGCCAGCAGCTTGGGGTTTCTAGGCACAGATACGCAGTATTTT. It encodes CASSLGFLGTDTQYF.